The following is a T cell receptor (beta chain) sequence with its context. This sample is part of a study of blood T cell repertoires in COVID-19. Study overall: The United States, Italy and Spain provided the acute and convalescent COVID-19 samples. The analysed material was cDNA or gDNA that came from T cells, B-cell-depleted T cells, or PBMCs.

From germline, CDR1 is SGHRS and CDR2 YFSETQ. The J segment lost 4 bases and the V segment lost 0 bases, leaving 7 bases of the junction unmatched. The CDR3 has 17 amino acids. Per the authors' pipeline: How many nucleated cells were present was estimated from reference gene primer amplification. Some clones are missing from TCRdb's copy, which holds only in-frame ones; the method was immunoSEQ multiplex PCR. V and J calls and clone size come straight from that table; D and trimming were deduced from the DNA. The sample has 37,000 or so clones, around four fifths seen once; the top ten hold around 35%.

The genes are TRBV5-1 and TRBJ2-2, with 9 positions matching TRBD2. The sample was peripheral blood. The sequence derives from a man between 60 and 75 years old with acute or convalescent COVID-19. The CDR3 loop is CASSLVGGRAGTGELFF. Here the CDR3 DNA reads TGCGCCAGCAGCTTGGTAGGCGGGAGGGCCGGCACCGGGGAGCTGTTTTTT.